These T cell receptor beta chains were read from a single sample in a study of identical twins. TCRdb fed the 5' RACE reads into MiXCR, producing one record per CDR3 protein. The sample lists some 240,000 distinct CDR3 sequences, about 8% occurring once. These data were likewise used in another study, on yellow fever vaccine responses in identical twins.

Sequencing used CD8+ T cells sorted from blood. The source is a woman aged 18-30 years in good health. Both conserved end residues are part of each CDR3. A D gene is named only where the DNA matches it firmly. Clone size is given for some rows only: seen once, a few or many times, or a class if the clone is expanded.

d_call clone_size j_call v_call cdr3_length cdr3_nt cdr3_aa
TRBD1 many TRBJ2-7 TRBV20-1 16 TGCAGTGCTAGACCACGGACAGGAGAAGACCTCTACGAGCAGTACTTC CSARPRTGEDLYEQYF
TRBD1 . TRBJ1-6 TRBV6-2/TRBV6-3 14 TGTGCCAGCAGCCGGGACAGCCATAATTCACCCCTCCACTTT CASSRDSHNSPLHF
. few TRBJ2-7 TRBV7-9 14 TGTGCCAGCAGCCCCGGGGATTTTCCCTACGAGCAGTACTTC CASSPGDFPYEQYF
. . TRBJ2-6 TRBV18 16 TGTGCCAGCTCACCAAGGGCTTCCTCTGGGGCCAACGTCCTGACTTTC CASSPRASSGANVLTF
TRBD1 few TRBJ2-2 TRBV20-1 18 TGCAGTGCTAGATCCAATCGCGGGGACAGGGGGCTTACCGGGGAGCTGTTTTTT CSARSNRGDRGLTGELFF
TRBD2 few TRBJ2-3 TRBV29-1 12 TGCAGCGTTGGGGAGGGGTCAGATACGCAGTATTTT CSVGEGSDTQYF
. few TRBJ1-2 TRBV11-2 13 TGTGCCAGCAGCTCCAACTTGGACTATGGCTACACCTTC CASSSNLDYGYTF
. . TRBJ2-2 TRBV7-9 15 TGTGCCAGCAGCAAACAGGGAGGAGCGACCGGGGAGCTGTTTTTT CASSKQGGATGELFF
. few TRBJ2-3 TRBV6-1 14 TGTGCCAGCAGCGAATCAGGGCTCGCAGATACGCAGTATTTT CASSESGLADTQYF
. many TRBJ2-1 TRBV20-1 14 TGCAGTGCCGAGGGAGAGACAGTTTACAATGAGCAGTTCTTC CSAEGETVYNEQFF